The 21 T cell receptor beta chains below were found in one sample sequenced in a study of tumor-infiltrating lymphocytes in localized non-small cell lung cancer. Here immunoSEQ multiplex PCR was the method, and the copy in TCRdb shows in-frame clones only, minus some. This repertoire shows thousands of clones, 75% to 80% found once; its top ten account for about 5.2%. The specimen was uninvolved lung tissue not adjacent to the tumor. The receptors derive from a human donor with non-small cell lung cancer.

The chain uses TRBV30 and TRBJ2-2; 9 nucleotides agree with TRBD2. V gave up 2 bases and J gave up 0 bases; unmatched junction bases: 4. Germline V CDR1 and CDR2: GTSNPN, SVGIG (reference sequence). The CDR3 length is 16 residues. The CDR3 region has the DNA TGTGCCTGGAGTAGAAGCGGGGGGACGAACACCGGGGAGCTGTTTTTT. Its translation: CAWSRSGGTNTGELFF.

CDR3 in amino acids: CASSLTLGGPTGELFF. The CDR3 DNA is TGTGCCAGCAGCTTAACCCTAGGAGGGCCCACCGGGGAGCTGTTTTTT. The chain uses TRBV7-9 and TRBJ2-2, with D maybe TRBD2 (6 bases). The CDR3 is made up of 16 amino acids. CDR1 is SEHNR and CDR2 is FQNEAQ in the germline V gene (reference sequence). The V end lost 2 bases, the J end lost 4 bases, and 14 bases lay between the germline ends.

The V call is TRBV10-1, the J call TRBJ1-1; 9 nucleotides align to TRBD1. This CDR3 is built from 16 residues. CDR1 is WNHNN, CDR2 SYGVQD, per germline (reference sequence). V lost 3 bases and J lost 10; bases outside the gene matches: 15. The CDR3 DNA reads TGCGCCAGCAGTGAATTTGGACTCGGGAAACAGGGGGCAGCTTTCTTT. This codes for CASSEFGLGKQGAAFF.

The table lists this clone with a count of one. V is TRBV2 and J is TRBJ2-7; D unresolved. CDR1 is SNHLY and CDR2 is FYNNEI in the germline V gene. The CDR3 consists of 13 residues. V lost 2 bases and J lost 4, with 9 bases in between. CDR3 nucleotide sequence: TGTGCCAGCAGTGAAATCGGTGATTACGAGCAGTACTTC. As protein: CASSEIGDYEQYF.

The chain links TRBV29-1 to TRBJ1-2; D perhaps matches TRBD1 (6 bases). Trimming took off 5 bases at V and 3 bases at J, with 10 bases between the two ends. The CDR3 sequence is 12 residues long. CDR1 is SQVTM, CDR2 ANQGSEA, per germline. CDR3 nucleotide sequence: TGCAGCGTTCAAGGGGGTGACTATGGCTACACCTTC. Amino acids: CSVQGGDYGYTF.

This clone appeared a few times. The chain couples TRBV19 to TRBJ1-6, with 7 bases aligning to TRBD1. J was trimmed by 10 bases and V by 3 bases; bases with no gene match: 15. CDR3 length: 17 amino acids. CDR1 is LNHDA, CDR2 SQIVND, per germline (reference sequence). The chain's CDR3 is CASSIRTGIMRGSPLHF. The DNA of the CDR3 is TGTGCCAGTAGTATCCGGACAGGAATAATGCGAGGGTCACCCCTCCACTTT.

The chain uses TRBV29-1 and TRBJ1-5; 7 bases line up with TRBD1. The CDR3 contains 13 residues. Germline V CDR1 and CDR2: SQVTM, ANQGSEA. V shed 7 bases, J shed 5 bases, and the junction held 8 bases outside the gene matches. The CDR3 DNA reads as TGCAGCGCCGTAAGGGGGCGCGATCAGCCCCAGCATTTT. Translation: CSAVRGRDQPQHF. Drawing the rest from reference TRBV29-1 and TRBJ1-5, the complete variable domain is SAVISQKPSRDICQRGTSLTIQCQVDSQVTMMFWYRQQPGQSLTLIATANQGSEATYESGFVIDKFPISRPNLTFSTLTVSNMSPEDSSIYLCSAVRGRDQPQHFGDGTRLSIL.

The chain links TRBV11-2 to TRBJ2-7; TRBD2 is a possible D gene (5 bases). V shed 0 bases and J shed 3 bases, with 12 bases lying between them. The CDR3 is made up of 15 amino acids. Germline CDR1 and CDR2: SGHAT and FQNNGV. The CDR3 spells CASSLDPGSGYEQYF. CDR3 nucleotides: TGTGCCAGCAGCTTAGACCCGGGGTCTGGCTACGAGCAGTACTTC.

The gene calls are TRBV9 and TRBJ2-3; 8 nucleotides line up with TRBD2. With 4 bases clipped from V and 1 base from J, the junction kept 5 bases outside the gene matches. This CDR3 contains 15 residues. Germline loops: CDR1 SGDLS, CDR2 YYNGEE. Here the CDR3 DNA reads TGTGCCAGCAGCCAACTAGCGGATGGCACAGATACGCAGTATTTT. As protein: CASSQLADGTDTQYF.

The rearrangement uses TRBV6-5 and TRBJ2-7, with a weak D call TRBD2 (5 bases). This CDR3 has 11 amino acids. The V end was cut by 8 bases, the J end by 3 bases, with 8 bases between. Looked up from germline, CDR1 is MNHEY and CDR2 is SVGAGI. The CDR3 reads CASGSFYEQYF. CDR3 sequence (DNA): TGTGCCAGCGGGAGCTTCTACGAGCAGTACTTC.

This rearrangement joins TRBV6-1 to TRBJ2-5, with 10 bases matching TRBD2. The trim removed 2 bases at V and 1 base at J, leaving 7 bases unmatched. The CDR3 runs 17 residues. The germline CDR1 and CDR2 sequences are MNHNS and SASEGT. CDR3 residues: CASSENGLAGGQETQYF. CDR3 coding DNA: TGTGCCAGCAGTGAAAACGGTTTAGCGGGGGGCCAAGAGACCCAGTACTTC.

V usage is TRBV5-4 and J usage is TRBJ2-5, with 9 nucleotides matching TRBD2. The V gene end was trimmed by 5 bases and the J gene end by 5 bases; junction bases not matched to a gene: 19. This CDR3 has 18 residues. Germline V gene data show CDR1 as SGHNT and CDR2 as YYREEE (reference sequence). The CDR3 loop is CASSWYQGDKRGAETQYF. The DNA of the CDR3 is TGTGCCAGCAGTTGGTATCAGGGAGACAAGCGGGGGGCGGAGACCCAGTACTTC.

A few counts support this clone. CDR3 in amino acids: CASSLYGDYNEQFF. In DNA, the CDR3 is TGCGCCAGCAGCTTGTATGGGGACTACAATGAGCAGTTCTTC. The rearrangement joins TRBV5-1 to TRBJ2-1, with D uncertain. The germline gives CDR1 SGHRS, CDR2 YFSETQ. Trimming removed 1 base at V and 3 bases at J, with 8 bases between. This CDR3 is built from 14 residues.

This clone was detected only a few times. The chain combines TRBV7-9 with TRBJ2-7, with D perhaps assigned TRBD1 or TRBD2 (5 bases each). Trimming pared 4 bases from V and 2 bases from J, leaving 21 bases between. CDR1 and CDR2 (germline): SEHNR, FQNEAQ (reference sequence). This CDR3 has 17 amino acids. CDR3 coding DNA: TGTGCCAGCAGCTCTAGGGGCGTGAGCGGCCCTACCTACGAGCAGTACTTC. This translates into CASSSRGVSGPTYEQYF.

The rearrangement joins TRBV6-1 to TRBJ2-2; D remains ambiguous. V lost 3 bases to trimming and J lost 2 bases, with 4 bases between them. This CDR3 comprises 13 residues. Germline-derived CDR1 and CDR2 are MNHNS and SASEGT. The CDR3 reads CASSDGNTGELFF. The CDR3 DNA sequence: TGTGCCAGCAGTGATGGCAACACCGGGGAGCTGTTTTTT.

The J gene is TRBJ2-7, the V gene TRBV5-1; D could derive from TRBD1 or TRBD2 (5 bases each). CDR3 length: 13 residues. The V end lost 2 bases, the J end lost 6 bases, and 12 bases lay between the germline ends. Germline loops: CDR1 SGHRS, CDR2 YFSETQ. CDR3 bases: TGCGCCAGCAGCTTAGAACAGGAGGTCGAGCAGTACTTC. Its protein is CASSLEQEVEQYF.

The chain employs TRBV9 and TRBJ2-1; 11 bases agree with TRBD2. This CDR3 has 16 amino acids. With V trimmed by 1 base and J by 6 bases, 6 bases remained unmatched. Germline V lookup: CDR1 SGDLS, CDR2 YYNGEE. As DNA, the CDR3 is TGTGCCAGCAGCGTAATCGGACTAGCGGGCCCCAATGAGCAGTTCTTC. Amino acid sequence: CASSVIGLAGPNEQFF.

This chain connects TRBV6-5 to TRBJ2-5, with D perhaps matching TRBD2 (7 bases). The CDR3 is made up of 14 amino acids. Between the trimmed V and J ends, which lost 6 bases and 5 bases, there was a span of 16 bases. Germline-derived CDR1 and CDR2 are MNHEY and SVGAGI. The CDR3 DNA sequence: TGTGCCAGCAGCCGGACAGCGGGAAGGGAGACCCAGTACTTC. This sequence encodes CASSRTAGRETQYF.

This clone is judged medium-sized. CDR3 sequence reads: CASSSPGSGGVLNEQFF. The CDR3 DNA reads TGTGCCAGCAGTTCTCCCGGTAGCGGGGGGGTGCTTAATGAGCAGTTCTTC. V is TRBV27 and J is TRBJ2-1; 11 bases are a match to TRBD2. Losses at the gene ends were 4 bases for V and 7 bases for J; bases not matched to a gene: 12. The CDR3 runs 17 residues. Germline V CDR1 and CDR2: MNHEY, SMNVEV (reference sequence).

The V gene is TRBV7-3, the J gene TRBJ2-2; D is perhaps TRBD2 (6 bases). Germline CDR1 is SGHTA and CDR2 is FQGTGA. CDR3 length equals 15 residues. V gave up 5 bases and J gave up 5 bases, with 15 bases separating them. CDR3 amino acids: CASSPSQAGTGELFF. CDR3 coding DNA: TGTGCCAGCAGCCCCTCCCAGGCGGGGACCGGGGAGCTGTTTTTT.

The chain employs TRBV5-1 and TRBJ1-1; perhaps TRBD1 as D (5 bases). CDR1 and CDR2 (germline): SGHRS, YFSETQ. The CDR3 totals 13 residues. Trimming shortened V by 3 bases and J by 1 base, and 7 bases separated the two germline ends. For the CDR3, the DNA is TGCGCCAGCAGCTCGCAGGGGAACACTGAAGCTTTCTTT. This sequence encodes CASSSQGNTEAFF.